The subject of this entry is one T cell receptor beta chain. The antigen it recognizes is unknown. No clone much larger than this one lies a single base away; base qualities are absent. Donors were roughly 40 systemically healthy Caucasian individuals from Russia aged about 6 to 100 years. Each donor gave 8 to 10 milliliters of peripheral blood, collected into EDTA-treated Vacutainer tubes. Ficoll-Paque density-gradient centrifugation was used to isolate PBMCs, with at least 7 million obtained per sample. Total RNA was extracted from PBMCs with Trizol reagent, with at least 6 micrograms obtained per sample. For every donor, an aliquot of PBMCs went through flow cytometry to measure the percentages of naive CD45RAhigh/CD27high T cells. This sample stems from a study of blood T cells in healthy people across ages (dated by TCRdb to 2013 to 2016). At the level of the whole study: In model experiments, roughly one uniquely barcoded TCR beta cDNA molecule per two T cells was captured by template switching. The study analyzed two additional independent replicas of 1 million unique cDNA reads from the same blood draw for two donors, one aged 18 to 29 and one aged 80 or older. The donors were split into four age groups: young (average about 15 years), middle-aged (roughly 42), aged (roughly 65) and long-lived (under 90). To avoid experimental bias, donors of different ages were distributed randomly across sequencing lanes. The study measured age-related changes in TCR beta repertoire diversity using deep sequencing normalized with unique cDNA molecular identifiers.

The method behind the library was 5' RACE. Sequencer: Illumina HiSeq 2500. A second PCR of roughly 7 to 12 cycles was run with a J-beta primer mix and a sample-barcoded 5' primer. A template-switch 5' adaptor carrying 12 random nucleotides introduced a unique molecular identifier onto each TCR beta cDNA molecule. Each sample yielded at least 3 million CDR3-containing paired-end reads. The Mint cDNA synthesis kit, primed by a TRBC-specific oligonucleotide, was used to synthesize first-strand cDNA from all RNA. Following uracil-DNA glycosylase treatment, a first 18-cycle PCR with universal primers M1SS and BC2_uni_R was performed on all cDNA. For the original study's pipeline: For normalization, 1 million high-quality reads were randomly selected from each sample, with every read carrying a distinct molecular identifier. Reads sharing molecular identifiers were discarded rather than binned into consensus sequences. CDR3 identification, clonotype clustering and error correction used MiTCR with a Q25 quality threshold and the strictest error-elimination algorithm. Lower-bound total TCR beta diversity was estimated with a nonparametric unseen species model using Euler transformation. TCRdb redid the processing of the public reads, applying fastp at Q25 and MiXCR, and retained in-frame beta chains. Each entry merges the rows of one CDR3 protein and shows their most common DNA and genes. The V and J calls follow TCRdb's processing rather than the paper's. This sample is represented by about 1,500,000 distinct CDR3 sequences; roughly 40% of them were singletons. Clones ranked in the top ten supply roughly 8.2% of the sample.

The paper's findings and limits, for the study overall: A strong correlation was found between observed TCR beta diversity and the percentage of naive T cells measured by flow cytometry. Compared with the aged group, the long-lived group had more naive CD4+ T cells, fewer expanded clones and increased TCR diversity, a pattern suggesting age selection. Estimates of total diversity based on one million sequenced T cells were regarded as lower bounds and as underestimates. As age increased, observed TCR beta diversity per million T cells dropped in a roughly linear way, and a significant reduction was already evident by age 40. Donor CMV infection status was unknown, potentially confounding age-related changes in expanded clonotypes. Since profiling was done on bulk unsorted PBMCs, naive and antigen-experienced compartments could not be conclusively compared.

The source of this sequence is a woman aged 18-29 years in good health. The source material was blood.

CDR3 sequence: CASSPPGGTATYEQYF. Here is the DNA: TGTGCCAGCAGCCCCCCTGGGGGGACGGCTACCTACGAGCAGTACTTC. The receptor chain draws on TRBV6-1 and TRBJ2-7; TRBD2 is a possible D gene, resting on 6 matching bases. Deletion took 6 bases off V and 2 bases off J, with a span of 20 bases between the germline ends. As encoded in the germline V gene, CDR1 is MNHNS while CDR2 is SASEGT. From its cysteine to its phenylalanine, the CDR3 spans 16 amino acids. The only DNA kept is the CDR3, 48 bases in frame from the first base.